This T cell receptor beta chain emerged from a study of blood T cell repertoires in COVID-19. Study-wide background: Sites in the United States, Italy and Spain provided acute and convalescent COVID-19 samples. Sample material is recorded as cDNA or gDNA derived from T cells, B-cell-depleted T cells, or PBMCs.

As handled by the study authors: Nucleated cell number was recorded as an estimate derived from reference gene primer amplification. The data were produced by immunoSEQ multiplex PCR, yet TCRdb's version contains in-frame clones alone and is incomplete. V, J and clone size were drawn from that table, and D and trimming were deduced from the DNA. This sample has 68,000 or so clones; nearly 90% occur once, and the top ten carry around 2.7%. The V end lost 10 bases, the J end lost 2 bases, and 11 bases lay between the germline ends. Germline assignment: CDR1 MNHEY and CDR2 SVGAGI. The length of the CDR3 is 12 residues.

Sequencing used peripheral blood. This chain links TRBV6-5 with TRBJ1-2; no firm D call. The TCR was taken from a man in his 70s with active or convalescent COVID-19. CDR3 DNA: TGTGCCACCACCGCGGGGAACTATGGCTACACCTTC. Protein product: CATTAGNYGYTF.